This passage covers 29 T cell receptor beta chains from one sample sequenced in a study of blood T cell repertoires in COVID-19. Sequencing was performed with immunoSEQ multiplex PCR; in TCRdb, only in-frame clones are kept and a portion is missing. Seen here are some 270,000 clones, around 88% observed once, and the top ten hold around 0.8%. Sequencing was done on a sample of peripheral blood. These receptor sequences come from a man aged 25-40 years with acute or convalescent COVID-19.

This chain links TRBV2 with TRBJ2-3, with D perhaps TRBD2 (6 bases). Deletions cut 5 bases from V and 5 bases from J, with 20 bases between. The CDR3 has 16 amino acids. Germline CDR1 is SNHLY and CDR2 is FYNNEI. The DNA for the CDR3 is TGTGCCAGCAGTCCCTTGGAGGGAGAATATCGAGATACGCAGTATTTT. Its protein product is CASSPLEGEYRDTQYF. The full variable domain, rest sourced from reference TRBV2 and TRBJ2-3, is EPEVTQTPSHQVTQMGQEVILRCVPISNHLYFYWYRQILGQKVEFLVSFYNNEISEKSEIFDDQFSVERPDGSNFTLKIRSTKLEDSAMYFCASSPLEGEYRDTQYFGPGTRLTVL.

This sequence joins TRBV7-8 and TRBJ1-6, with a possible D match to TRBD1 (6 bases). The germline CDR1 and CDR2 sequences are SGHVS and FQNEAQ. The CDR3 has 15 residues. Deletions cut 7 bases from V and 9 bases from J, with 19 bases between. CDR3 in amino acids: CASKVGGASSSPLHF. CDR3 DNA sequence: TGTGCCAGCAAGGTTGGGGGCGCGAGTAGTTCACCCCTCCACTTT. Together with reference TRBV7-8 and TRBJ1-6, the CDR3 gives the full variable domain: GAGVSQSPRYKVAKRGQDVALRCDPISGHVSLFWYQQALGQGPEFLTYFQNEAQLDKSGLPSDRFFAERPEGSVSTLKIQRTQQEDSAVYLCASKVGGASSSPLHFGNGTRLTVT.

This clone is a singleton in its sample. The chain couples TRBV27 to TRBJ1-2, with D maybe TRBD1 (6 bases). Looked up from germline, CDR1 is MNHEY and CDR2 is SMNVEV (reference sequence). V lost 0 bases, J lost 7 bases, and 9 bases lay in between. The CDR3 length is 13 residues. The CDR3: CASSLSNRVGYTF. In DNA, the CDR3 is TGTGCCAGCAGTTTATCAAACAGGGTTGGCTACACCTTC.

The J gene is TRBJ2-1, the V gene TRBV28, with D perhaps matching TRBD1 (6 bases). Germline CDR1 and CDR2: MDHEN and SYDVKM. V lost 10 bases and J lost 9, with 22 bases in between. The CDR3 sequence is 14 residues long. CDR3 amino acids: CATALGHGTSEQFF. The CDR3 DNA reads as TGTGCCACCGCCCTGGGACACGGAACAAGTGAGCAGTTCTTC. Looking up the rest from reference TRBV28 and TRBJ2-1 gives the full variable domain: DVKVTQSSRYLVKRTGEKVFLECVQDMDHENMFWYRQDPGLGLRLIYFSYDVKMKEKGDIPEGYSVSREKKERFSLILESASTNQTSMYLCATALGHGTSEQFFGPGTRLTVL.

This rearrangement joins TRBV14 to TRBJ2-1, with D uncertain. Trimming left V 3 bases short and J 7 bases short, with 13 bases between. CDR3 length equals 14 residues. Germline V gene sequence: CDR1 SGHDN, CDR2 FVKESK. CDR3 in amino acids: CASSQQLRNNEQFF. CDR3 bases: TGTGCCAGCAGCCAGCAATTGCGAAATAATGAGCAGTTCTTC.

This clone came up many times. This chain joins TRBV5-8 and TRBJ2-7; 10 bases match TRBD2. Germline V gene sequence: CDR1 SGHTS, CDR2 YDEGEE. V was pared by 5 bases and J by 2 bases, with 4 bases of the junction left unmatched. This CDR3 has 14 amino acids. CDR3 DNA: TGTGCCAGCAGGTACCTAGCGGGAGCCTACGAGCAGTACTTC. This translates into CASRYLAGAYEQYF.

In DNA, the CDR3 is TGTGCCAGCAGTTTAGGCCACAGGGTTGGAAACACCATATATTTT. Protein product: CASSLGHRVGNTIYF. The rearrangement links TRBV28 to TRBJ1-3, with a weak D call TRBD1 (6 bases). V was clipped by 2 bases and J by 3 bases, with 11 bases between them. Per germline, CDR1 MDHEN and CDR2 SYDVKM. The CDR3 has 15 amino acids.

The rearrangement joins TRBV14 to TRBJ1-1; D is perhaps TRBD1 (6 bases). Trimming took off 2 bases at V and 0 bases at J, with 16 bases between the two ends. Germline V gene data show CDR1 as SGHDN and CDR2 as FVKESK. The CDR3 loop spans 17 amino acids. The CDR3 is CASSQYGQRSMNTEAFF. The CDR3 bases are TGTGCCAGCAGCCAATACGGACAGCGAAGCATGAACACTGAAGCTTTCTTT. Drawing the rest from reference TRBV14 and TRBJ1-1, the complete variable domain is EAGVTQFPSHSVIEKGQTVTLRCDPISGHDNLYWYRRVMGKEIKFLLHFVKESKQDESGMPNNRFLAERTGGTYSTLKVQPAELEDSGVYFCASSQYGQRSMNTEAFFGQGTRLTVV.

This chain uses TRBV11-3 with TRBJ2-1; 12 positions agree with TRBD2. V lost 6 bases and J lost 0; bases outside the gene matches: 9. Germline V gene data show CDR1 as SGHNT and CDR2 as YENEEA. CDR3 length: 18 amino acids. The CDR3 reads CASSPLAGGVSSYNEQFF. The DNA for the CDR3 is TGTGCCAGCAGTCCTCTAGCGGGAGGGGTCAGCTCCTACAATGAGCAGTTCTTC.

CDR3: CASSVVDRGLPEAFF. The CDR3, as DNA: TGTGCCAGCAGCGTTGTGGACAGGGGGCTCCCTGAAGCTTTCTTT. The chain carries TRBV9 and TRBJ1-1, with 11 positions matching TRBD1. CDR1 and CDR2 from the germline V gene are SGDLS and YYNGEE. This CDR3 region has 15 residues. V lost 2 bases to trimming and J lost 6 bases; unmatched junction nucleotides: 6.

This rearrangement joins TRBV7-9 to TRBJ1-1; D perhaps matches TRBD1 (6 bases). The CDR3 is made up of 10 amino acids. With 10 bases removed from V and 8 bases from J, the gap between germline ends came to 11 bases. Germline CDR1 and CDR2: SEHNR and FQNEAQ (reference sequence). CDR3 bases: TGTGCCACCAGAGACAGGGAAGCTTTCTTT. Its translation: CATRDREAFF.

J is TRBJ2-2 and V is TRBV18, with a tentative D call TRBD2 (6 bases). The CDR3 has 13 amino acids. The germline gives CDR1 KGHSH, CDR2 LQKENI. V lost 7 bases, J lost 0 bases, and 6 bases lay in between. The CDR3 coding sequence is TGTGCCAGCTGGGGGGCGAACACCGGGGAGCTGTTTTTT. It specifies CASWGANTGELFF.

The table lists this clone with a few counts. The chain uses TRBV28 and TRBJ2-1; D is undetermined. V was shortened by 7 bases and J by 8 bases, with 12 bases between the two germline ends. The CDR3 is 12 residues long. Germline-derived CDR1 and CDR2 are MDHEN and SYDVKM. CDR3 DNA: TGTGCCAGCACCCAAGCGTGGGATGAGCAGTTCTTC. This codes for CASTQAWDEQFF.

The V and J genes are TRBV7-2 and TRBJ1-5, with TRBD1 matching over 7 bases. V was pared by 2 bases and J by 2 bases, with 3 bases of the junction left unmatched. The CDR3 covers 15 residues. The germline V gene encodes CDR1 SGHTA and CDR2 FQGNSA. The CDR3 sequence is CASSLRQGGNQPQHF. CDR3 DNA sequence: TGTGCCAGCAGCTTAAGACAGGGAGGCAATCAGCCCCAGCATTTT. Supplemented by reference TRBV7-2 and TRBJ1-5, the full variable domain reads GAGVSQSPSNKVTEKGKDVELRCDPISGHTALYWYRQSLGQGLEFLIYFQGNSAPDKSGLPSDRFSAERTGGSVSTLTIQRTQQEDSAVYLCASSLRQGGNQPQHFGDGTRLSIL.

This clone was seen once. The CDR3 is CATSRDSTGVSSEQYF. The CDR3 DNA reads TGTGCCACCAGCAGAGATTCCACAGGGGTTAGCTCCGAGCAGTACTTC. The V gene is TRBV15, the J gene TRBJ2-7; TRBD1 matches at 7 bases. Germline values: CDR1 LNHNV, CDR2 YYDKDF (reference sequence). CDR3 length: 16 residues. V was pared by 0 bases and J by 6 bases, with 11 bases of the junction left unmatched.

The chain joins TRBV5-6 to TRBJ2-5; TRBD2 agrees at 9 bases. The CDR3 is made up of 14 amino acids. Trimming cost V 4 bases and J 6 bases; bases outside gene matches: 7. Germline assignment: CDR1 SGHDT and CDR2 YYEEEE. The DNA of the CDR3 is TGTGCCAGCAGCCGCGGTAGCGGGGGTAAGACCCAGTACTTC. Translating gives CASSRGSGGKTQYF.

This sequence joins TRBV7-3 and TRBJ1-1; possible D gene TRBD1, 5 bases. Trimming left V 2 bases short and J 10 bases short, with 17 bases between. The CDR3 loop spans 14 amino acids. Germline CDR1 SGHTA, CDR2 FQGTGA. CDR3 residues: CASSLDGSGQGAFF. The CDR3 DNA reads as TGTGCCAGCAGCTTAGATGGCTCTGGGCAGGGAGCTTTCTTT.

The DNA of the CDR3 is TGTGCCAGCAGTTACGGGACAGGGGTGTTCATTGAAGCTTTCTTT. Its translation: CASSYGTGVFIEAFF. The chain links TRBV6-6 to TRBJ1-1; TRBD1 matches at 10 bases. Germline assignment: CDR1 MNHNY and CDR2 SVGAGI (reference sequence). This CDR3 spans 15 amino acids. J lost 7 bases, V lost 2 bases, and 7 bases had no gene match.

The chain recombines TRBV28 with TRBJ1-2; maybe TRBD1 (6 bases). CDR3 size: 14 residues. Per germline, CDR1 MDHEN and CDR2 SYDVKM. V lost 4 bases and J lost 4, with 13 bases in between. CDR3 sequence reads: CASSYTPGAYGYTF. CDR3 in DNA: TGTGCCAGCAGTTACACACCAGGGGCCTATGGCTACACCTTC.

This rearrangement joins TRBV12-5 to TRBJ2-7; 8 positions match TRBD1. From germline, CDR1 is LGHNT and CDR2 FRNRAP. J was trimmed by 0 bases and V by 4 bases; bases with no gene match: 8. The CDR3 spans 16 residues. CDR3 nucleotides: TGTGCTAGTGGTTCAACCCTCGACAGGGGCTCCTACGAGCAGTACTTC. Protein: CASGSTLDRGSYEQYF.

The V gene is TRBV6-5, the J gene TRBJ1-5; 9 nucleotides agree with TRBD1. Per germline, CDR1 MNHEY and CDR2 SVGAGI. There are 14 residues in the CDR3. The V gene end was trimmed by 6 bases and the J gene end by 1 base; junction bases not matched to a gene: 1. DNA of the CDR3: TGTGCCAGCAGGACAGGGGGAAGCAATCAGCCCCAGCATTTT. This codes for CASRTGGSNQPQHF.

The J gene is TRBJ2-6, the V gene TRBV19, with D maybe TRBD1 (6 bases). The CDR3 loop spans 19 amino acids. Per germline, CDR1 LNHDA and CDR2 SQIVND (reference sequence). V was trimmed by 2 bases and J by 0 bases, leaving 17 bases between them. CDR3 amino acids: CASSIQSPGHSSGANVLTF. The CDR3 DNA sequence: TGTGCCAGTAGTATACAATCACCGGGACACAGCTCTGGGGCCAACGTCCTGACTTTC.

The rearrangement links TRBV7-2 to TRBJ1-2, with 8 bases identical to TRBD1. Germline trimming cut 5 bases from V and 8 bases from J; bases unmatched to any gene: 16. The CDR3 is 16 amino acids. Looked up from germline, CDR1 is SGHTA and CDR2 is FQGNSA. CDR3 nucleotide sequence: TGTGCCAGCAGCCGCCGGACAGGGTTGGGGATAGGCGGCTACACCTTC. It translates to CASSRRTGLGIGGYTF.

V gene TRBV3-1 (or the pseudogene TRBV3-2) combines with J gene TRBJ1-2; TRBD1 might be the D (6 bases). Trimming left V 4 bases short and J 4 bases short, with 13 bases between. From germline, CDR1 is LGHDT and CDR2 YNNKEL (reference sequence). This CDR3 contains 14 residues. CDR3 nucleotides: TGTGCCAGCAGCCCTTCGACAGGCAGCTATGGCTACACCTTC. Translating gives CASSPSTGSYGYTF.

This chain uses TRBV28 with TRBJ1-4, with 7 positions matching TRBD1. Germline V lookup: CDR1 MDHEN, CDR2 SYDVKM. Trimming cost V 5 bases and J 6 bases; bases outside gene matches: 3. The CDR3 spans 13 residues. The CDR3 loop reads CASSEGAHEKLFF. CDR3 DNA sequence: TGTGCCAGCAGTGAGGGGGCTCATGAAAAACTGTTTTTT. The full variable domain, rest sourced from reference TRBV28 and TRBJ1-4, is DVKVTQSSRYLVKRTGEKVFLECVQDMDHENMFWYRQDPGLGLRLIYFSYDVKMKEKGDIPEGYSVSREKKERFSLILESASTNQTSMYLCASSEGAHEKLFFGSGTQLSVL.

The chain uses TRBV5-6 and TRBJ2-1; 9 bases are shared with TRBD2. The junction had 6 bases not matched to a gene; V was cut back by 4 bases and J by 1 base. This CDR3 is 16 amino acids long. Per germline, CDR1 SGHDT and CDR2 YYEEEE. CDR3 loop: CASSELAGRSYNEQFF. The CDR3 coding sequence is TGTGCCAGCAGCGAGCTAGCGGGGAGATCCTACAATGAGCAGTTCTTC.

The rearrangement links TRBV29-1 to TRBJ2-5; TRBD1 aligns across 7 bases. The J segment lost 4 bases and the V segment lost 7 bases, leaving 12 bases of the junction unmatched. This CDR3 is 14 amino acids long. Germline V gene data show CDR1 as SQVTM and CDR2 as ANQGSEA. Written as DNA, the CDR3 is TGCAGCGCCCGACAGGGCGATAGGTCAGAGACCCAGTACTTC. Amino acids: CSARQGDRSETQYF. Supplemented by reference TRBV29-1 and TRBJ2-5, the full variable domain reads SAVISQKPSRDICQRGTSLTIQCQVDSQVTMMFWYRQQPGQSLTLIATANQGSEATYESGFVIDKFPISRPNLTFSTLTVSNMSPEDSSIYLCSARQGDRSETQYFGPGTRLLVL.

The V gene is TRBV6-2 or TRBV6-3, the J gene TRBJ1-2; TRBD1 aligns across 7 bases. Germline-derived CDR1 and CDR2 are MNHEY and SVGEGT. V lost 5 bases to trimming and J lost 5 bases; unmatched junction nucleotides: 14. This CDR3 has 16 residues. CDR3 residues: CASSRPSRQGLYGYTF. For the CDR3, the DNA is TGTGCCAGCAGTCGACCTTCCCGACAGGGATTGTATGGCTACACCTTC.

This chain connects TRBV5-4 to TRBJ2-5; 8 bases map to TRBD2. Trimming at V came to 3 bases and at J to 1 base, leaving 5 bases not matched to a gene. CDR3 length equals 15 residues. Germline V gene lookup returns CDR1 SGHNT and CDR2 YYREEE (reference sequence). The DNA of the CDR3 is TGTGCCAGCAGCTGGGGGGGGACTAGCCAAGAGACCCAGTACTTC. Its translation is CASSWGGTSQETQYF.